The clone carrying this T cell receptor beta chain has just one count. The target antigen is unknown. V was clipped by 2 bases and J by 7 bases; unmatched bases: 4. The CDR3 covers 13 residues. This sample was included in a study of CD8+CD57+ T cells in acquired aplastic anemia. Study context: CD4+ reads averaged around 9.9 million in healthy donors.

Both TCR beta VDJ combination and CDR3 sequence profiling were carried out. Genomic DNA was the template for this profiling. MiXCR, run by TCRdb on the reads, gives a single entry per CDR3 protein. The sample consists of 350,000 to 450,000 distinct CDR3 sequences, around 72% of them appearing once. Study-wide points: Shared by patients and controls, fewer than 30 CD8+ CDR3s were abundant in patients.

The sample comprised sorted CD4+, CD8+, or CD8+CD57+ T cells (not recorded which) from PBMCs. This sequence was found in a human donor in good health, serving as a control. This chain joins TRBV12-3 or TRBV12-4 and TRBJ1-1; 7 nucleotides line up with TRBD1. The CDR3 region is CASSLQGEGEAFF. CDR3 DNA: TGTGCCAGCAGTTTACAGGGGGAAGGTGAAGCTTTCTTT.